The 30 T cell receptor beta chains given below trace back to one sample, sequenced in a study of a mutant IDH1 vaccine in newly diagnosed glioma. The antigens these receptors bind are not known. Time point described: week 23, last vaccination. The vaccine gave 300 ug of a 20-mer mutant IDH1 peptide subcutaneously per dose. Sequencing used immunoSEQ multiplex PCR; TCRdb keeps in-frame clones, though not all of them. Among about 65,000 clones listed, 80% to 90% were seen once. Sequences were derived from PBMCs, sampled from a glioma patient whose treatment included an IDH1 peptide vaccine. These receptors all come from a man aged 30-40 years with glioma.

The rearrangement uses TRBV18 and TRBJ2-7; tentatively, D is TRBD1 (6 bases). CDR3 length: 16 residues. CDR1 and CDR2 from the germline V gene are KGHSH and LQKENI. V was pared by 3 bases and J by 3 bases, with 18 bases between. CDR3 sequence (DNA): TGTGCCAGCTCACCCGTACAGGGAAGAGGCCTCTACGAGCAGTACTTC. Residues: CASSPVQGRGLYEQYF.

This sequence joins TRBV20-1 and TRBJ1-3; D is uncertain. This CDR3 region has 11 residues. V was pared by 6 bases and J by 4 bases, with 7 bases between. Germline CDR1 and CDR2: DFQATT and SNEGSKA (reference sequence). In DNA, the CDR3 is TGCAGTGCCAAACAGGGAAACACCATATATTTT. This encodes CSAKQGNTIYF.

The chain links TRBV7-2 to TRBJ1-5, with TRBD1 matching 9 bases. With V trimmed by 1 base and J by 5 bases, 3 bases remained unmatched. The V gene's germline CDR1 is SGHTA and CDR2 FQGNSA. CDR3 length equals 15 residues. This CDR3 is CASSLGTGVDQPQHF. The CDR3 DNA reads TGTGCCAGCAGCTTAGGGACAGGGGTCGATCAGCCCCAGCATTTT.

The V call is TRBV5-1, the J call TRBJ1-6, with TRBD1 as a possible D gene (5 bases). V lost 4 bases to trimming and J lost 13 bases, with 18 bases between them. Germline V gene sequence: CDR1 SGHRS, CDR2 YFSETQ. This CDR3 spans 14 amino acids. The DNA of the CDR3 is TGCGCCAGCAGCCCGGGGACCGACGAATCGCCCCTCCACTTT. It is translated as CASSPGTDESPLHF.

The CDR3 loop is CASSQDLAGPLLGYGYTF. Written as DNA, the CDR3 is TGCGCCAGCAGCCAAGACTTGGCAGGGCCCCTTCTAGGCTATGGCTACACCTTC. The chain carries TRBV4-1 and TRBJ1-2; D might be TRBD1 (5 bases). Trimming took off 0 bases at V and 4 bases at J, with 21 bases between the two ends. Germline V lookup: CDR1 MGHRA, CDR2 YSYEKL. CDR3 size: 18 residues.

The chain recombines TRBV2 with TRBJ2-2; D call uncertain. Between the trimmed V and J ends, which lost 6 bases and 0 bases, there was a span of 11 bases. The CDR3 covers 15 residues. In germline, CDR1 is SNHLY, CDR2 FYNNEI. CDR3 region: CASRSGMANTGELFF. The CDR3 DNA reads as TGTGCCAGCAGGAGTGGGATGGCGAACACCGGGGAGCTGTTTTTT.

The gene calls are TRBV29-1 and TRBJ1-1; D unclear. From germline, CDR1 is SQVTM and CDR2 ANQGSEA. V lost 2 bases, J lost 0 bases, and 7 bases lay in between. The CDR3 length is 13 residues. CDR3 region: CSVEWNLNTEAFF. The CDR3 DNA sequence: TGCAGCGTTGAATGGAACCTGAACACTGAAGCTTTCTTT.

For this clone: The sample has other DNA sequences that encode this CDR3 too. The rearrangement joins TRBV6-1 to TRBJ1-1; the D gene is possibly TRBD1 (6 bases). The CDR3 sequence is 14 residues long. Per the germline V gene, CDR1 is MNHNS and CDR2 is SASEGT. The germline V and J ends were trimmed by 0 bases and 2 bases, with 7 bases remaining between them. The CDR3, as DNA: TGTGCCAGCAGTGAAGCAGGGGGAAACACTGAAGCTTTCTTT. It yields the protein CASSEAGGNTEAFF.

The chain combines TRBV7-8 with TRBJ2-1; D remains ambiguous. V was pared by 2 bases and J by 10 bases, with 15 bases between. This CDR3 has 14 amino acids. Germline assignment: CDR1 SGHVS and CDR2 FQNEAQ. The CDR3 sequence: CASSLIGPRGEQFF. The CDR3 DNA follows: TGTGCCAGCAGCTTAATTGGCCCACGCGGCGAGCAGTTCTTC.

The rearrangement joins TRBV4-1 to TRBJ2-7, with 12 bases aligning to TRBD1. Germline-derived CDR1 and CDR2 are MGHRA and YSYEKL. The CDR3 covers 17 residues. Trimming removed 5 bases from V and 9 bases from J; junction bases left unmatched: 17. CDR3 bases: TGCGCCAGCAGCAAAGCTCTCCGGGACAGGGGGCGAACGGTGCAGTACTTC. It is translated as CASSKALRDRGRTVQYF.

This sequence joins TRBV29-1 and TRBJ2-5, with D unclear. Trimming cost V 6 bases and J 5 bases, with 10 bases left between them. There are 11 residues in the CDR3. Germline V gene data show CDR1 as SQVTM and CDR2 as ANQGSEA. The CDR3 bases are TGCAGCGTCAACCGGTGGGAGACCCAGTACTTC. The encoded protein is CSVNRWETQYF.

V is TRBV19 and J is TRBJ2-5; no clear D gene. Trimming left V 5 bases short and J 0 bases short, with 7 bases between. The germline gives CDR1 LNHDA, CDR2 SQIVND (reference sequence). The CDR3 sequence is 13 residues long. Here the CDR3 DNA reads TGTGCCAGTAGTCTTGCTAACCAAGAGACCCAGTACTTC. Translation: CASSLANQETQYF.

V and J are TRBV27 and TRBJ1-5; 7 positions agree with TRBD1. CDR1 and CDR2 (germline): MNHEY, SMNVEV (reference sequence). This CDR3 has 16 amino acids. V was clipped by 5 bases and J by 0 bases; unmatched bases: 7. The CDR3 nucleotides are TGTGCCAGCAGTCCCGGGACAGAGGGTAGCAATCAGCCCCAGCATTTT. Protein: CASSPGTEGSNQPQHF.

This chain uses TRBV7-9 with TRBJ2-2; 9 bases are shared with TRBD1. The CDR3 has 16 amino acids. Looked up from germline, CDR1 is SEHNR and CDR2 is FQNEAQ (reference sequence). Unmatched junction bases numbered 8, after V lost 6 bases and J lost 3 bases. The CDR3 nucleotides are TGTGCCAGCAGGACCGGGACAGGGAGATACACCGGGGAGCTGTTTTTT. Protein sequence: CASRTGTGRYTGELFF.

The rearrangement joins TRBV7-9 to TRBJ2-2; 9 bases match TRBD1. V lost 5 bases, J lost 5 bases, and 9 bases stayed unmatched. This CDR3 region has 16 residues. Germline CDR1 is SEHNR and CDR2 is FQNEAQ (reference sequence). The CDR3 sequence is CASSPPGQGSTGELFF. CDR3 bases: TGTGCCAGCAGCCCCCCGGGACAGGGTTCAACCGGGGAGCTGTTTTTT. Full variable domain (missing parts from reference TRBV7-9 and TRBJ2-2): DTGVSQNPRHKITKRGQNVTFRCDPISEHNRLYWYRQTLGQGPEFLTYFQNEAQLEKSRLLSDRFSAERPKGSFSTLEIQRTEQGDSAMYLCASSPPGQGSTGELFFGEGSRLTVL.

This chain connects TRBV7-9 to TRBJ1-4; D gene ambiguous. The CDR3 is 15 residues long. Germline V gene sequence: CDR1 SEHNR, CDR2 FQNEAQ (reference sequence). V was clipped by 3 bases and J by 6 bases, with 14 bases between them. Written as DNA, the CDR3 is TGTGCCAGCAGCTTCGAGGCGTGGGTTGATGAAAAACTGTTTTTT. Its translation is CASSFEAWVDEKLFF.

This clone occurred a few times. The chain couples TRBV19 to TRBJ1-5; unclear D gene. V was pared by 3 bases and J by 3 bases, with 6 bases between. Germline V gives CDR1 LNHDA, CDR2 SQIVND (reference sequence). The CDR3 consists of 13 residues. The CDR3 sequence: CASSISANQPQHF. The CDR3 DNA is TGTGCCAGTAGTATCAGTGCCAATCAGCCCCAGCATTTT. The variable domain in full, completed from reference TRBV19 and TRBJ1-5, reads DGGITQSPKYLFRKEGQNVTLSCEQNLNHDAMYWYRQDPGQGLRLIYYSQIVNDFQKGDIAEGYSVSREKKESFPLTVTSAQKNPTAFYLCASSISANQPQHFGDGTRLSIL.

V is TRBV7-9 and J is TRBJ2-3; 11 bases are shared with TRBD2. This CDR3 is built from 18 residues. Germline CDR1 is SEHNR and CDR2 is FQNEAQ (reference sequence). V lost 3 bases and J lost 5; bases outside the gene matches: 13. CDR3 nucleotides: TGTGCCAGCAGCTTCGGGAGGGCTAGCGGGGGGCCGGAAGATACGCAGTATTTT. This encodes CASSFGRASGGPEDTQYF.

The chain carries TRBV6-5 and TRBJ2-7; the D is unclear. Germline-derived CDR1 and CDR2 are MNHEY and SVGAGI. V lost 0 bases to trimming and J lost 1 base, with 10 bases between them. The CDR3 sequence is 15 residues long. CDR3 amino acids: CASSYSWTVSYEQYF. The CDR3 region has the DNA TGTGCCAGCAGTTACTCCTGGACCGTGTCCTACGAGCAGTACTTC.

The chain is built from TRBV18 and TRBJ2-7; a weak D match, TRBD1 (6 bases). The CDR3 loop spans 14 amino acids. The V gene's germline CDR1 is KGHSH and CDR2 LQKENI. V was clipped by 3 bases and J by 3 bases, with 12 bases between them. CDR3 in amino acids: CASSPKTGFYEQYF. Written as DNA, the CDR3 is TGTGCCAGCTCACCTAAAACAGGGTTCTACGAGCAGTACTTC.

The chain uses TRBV27 and TRBJ1-6; D call uncertain. Per the germline V gene, CDR1 is MNHEY and CDR2 is SMNVEV (reference sequence). The CDR3 runs to 12 residues. The V end was cut by 3 bases, the J end by 7 bases, with 4 bases between. CDR3 coding DNA: TGTGCCAGCAGTTTCTCGAATTCACCCCTCCACTTT. Translating it yields CASSFSNSPLHF.

The V gene is TRBV27, the J gene TRBJ1-1, with unresolved D. Per germline, CDR1 MNHEY and CDR2 SMNVEV (reference sequence). The CDR3 contains 15 residues. Trimming cost V 6 bases and J 0 bases, with 14 bases left between them. CDR3 region: CASRPRPIMNTEAFF. The DNA for the CDR3 is TGTGCCAGCAGGCCACGCCCTATCATGAACACTGAAGCTTTCTTT.

The V call is TRBV2, the J call TRBJ1-6; maybe TRBD1 (6 bases). This CDR3 has 16 residues. CDR1 and CDR2 from the germline V gene are SNHLY and FYNNEI. The V and J ends lost 7 bases and 8 bases respectively, with 21 bases between them. CDR3 nucleotide sequence: TGTGCCAGCACCGAGCGTGGGGGCGCGGACCATTCACCCCTCCACTTT. Encoded protein: CASTERGGADHSPLHF.

The DNA of the CDR3 is TGTGCCAGCAGTGACTGGGTCAGCTATGGCTACACCTTC. This sequence encodes CASSDWVSYGYTF. The chain has TRBV2 and TRBJ1-2, with D unresolved. The CDR3 is made up of 13 amino acids. CDR1 and CDR2 from the germline V gene are SNHLY and FYNNEI. V shed 3 bases and J shed 4 bases, with 9 bases lying between them.

V and J are TRBV10-3 and TRBJ2-7, with TRBD1 as a possible D gene (5 bases). The CDR3 covers 14 residues. Trimming removed 2 bases at V and 6 bases at J, with 14 bases between. From germline, CDR1 is ENHRY and CDR2 SYGVKD. The CDR3 spells CAISEKGASREQYF. CDR3 sequence (DNA): TGTGCCATCAGTGAGAAAGGGGCGAGCCGCGAGCAGTACTTC.

This sequence joins TRBV7-2 and TRBJ1-5; D not resolved. The V gene lost 5 bases and the J gene lost 7 bases, with 12 bases spanning the gap. Germline values: CDR1 SGHTA, CDR2 FQGNSA. CDR3 length: 13 amino acids. CDR3 coding DNA: TGTGCCAGCAGCCTGGATGGGAACCAGCCCCAGCATTTT. Residues: CASSLDGNQPQHF.

This chain links TRBV27 with TRBJ2-5, with D maybe TRBD1 (6 bases). The DNA end favors TRBJ2-7, so the J call may be wrong. Germline V lookup: CDR1 MNHEY, CDR2 SMNVEV (reference sequence). This CDR3 comprises 15 residues. In nucleotides, the CDR3 is TGTGCCAGCAGATACCGGGACATCGACTCCTACGAGCAGTACTTC. Its translation is CASRYRDIDSYEQYF.

The chain links TRBV5-1 to TRBJ2-5; 8 bases fit TRBD2. The CDR3 sequence is 14 residues long. Germline loops: CDR1 SGHRS, CDR2 YFSETQ. After removal of 2 bases from V and 2 bases from J, the junction contained 2 bases not matched to a gene. In DNA, the CDR3 is TGCGCCAGCAGCTTAGCGGGGGCGCAAGAGACCCAGTACTTC. Protein product: CASSLAGAQETQYF.

The chain recombines TRBV19 with TRBJ1-1; D not resolved. Deletions cut 3 bases from V and 0 bases from J, with 5 bases between. Germline-derived CDR1 and CDR2 are LNHDA and SQIVND (reference sequence). This CDR3 is 13 amino acids long. This CDR3 is CASSMNMNTEAFF. CDR3 bases: TGTGCCAGTAGTATGAACATGAACACTGAAGCTTTCTTT.

This chain uses TRBV11-2 with TRBJ2-2, with D tentatively TRBD2 (6 bases). Trimming stripped 5 bases from V and 3 bases from J, with 16 bases between. CDR1 and CDR2 from the germline V gene are SGHAT and FQNNGV. CDR3 length: 16 residues. CDR3 DNA sequence: TGTGCCAGCAGCCTGGAGGGAAACCGGTACACCGGGGAGCTGTTTTTT. Translated: CASSLEGNRYTGELFF.